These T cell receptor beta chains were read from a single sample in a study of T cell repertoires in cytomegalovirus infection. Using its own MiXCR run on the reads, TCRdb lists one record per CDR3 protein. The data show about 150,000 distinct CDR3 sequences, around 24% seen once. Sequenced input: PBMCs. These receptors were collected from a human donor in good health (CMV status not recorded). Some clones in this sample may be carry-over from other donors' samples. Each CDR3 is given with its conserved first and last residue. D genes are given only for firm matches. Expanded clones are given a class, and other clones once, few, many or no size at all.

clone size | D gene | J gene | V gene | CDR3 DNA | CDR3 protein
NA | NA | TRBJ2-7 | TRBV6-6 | TGTGCCAGCGGGAGACAGAGGTCCTACGAGCAGTACTTC | CASGRQRSYEQYF
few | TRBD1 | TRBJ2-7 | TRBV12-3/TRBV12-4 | TGTGCCAGCAGTTTACCCCTGACAGGGGGCCGCGACGAGCAGTACTTC | CASSLPLTGGRDEQYF
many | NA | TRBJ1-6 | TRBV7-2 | TGTGCCAGCAGCTTAGTCAAGAATTCACCCCTCCACTTT | CASSLVKNSPLHF
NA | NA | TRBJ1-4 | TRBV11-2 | TGTGCCAGCAGCTTAGTTCGGGGCGCTAATGAAAAACTGTTTTTT | CASSLVRGANEKLFF
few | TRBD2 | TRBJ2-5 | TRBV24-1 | TGTGCCACCAGTGATGAGCGGGGGGGCGACGAGACCCAGTACTTC | CATSDERGGDETQYF
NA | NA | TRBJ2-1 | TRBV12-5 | TGTGCTAGTGGTTTGGTACACCGGGAACAGTTCTTC | CASGLVHREQFF
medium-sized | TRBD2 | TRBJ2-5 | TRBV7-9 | TGTGCCAGCAGCTTCGGCCTAGCGGGGGGGCTCGAGACCCAGTACTTC | CASSFGLAGGLETQYF
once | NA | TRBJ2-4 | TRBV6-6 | TGTGCCAGCAGTAAGACTGGTGACATTCAGTACTTC | CASSKTGDIQYF
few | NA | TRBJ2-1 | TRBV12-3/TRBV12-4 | TGTGCCAGCAGTTTAGGGCCTCAGGGTAGCTCCTACAATGAGCAGTTCTTC | CASSLGPQGSSYNEQFF
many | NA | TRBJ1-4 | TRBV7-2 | TGTGCCAGCAGCTTGTCGAGCGCAACTAATGAAAAACTGTTTTTT | CASSLSSATNEKLFF
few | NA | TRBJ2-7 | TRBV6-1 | TGTGCCAGCAGTGAAGGAGGCGGATTCTACGAGCAGTACTTC | CASSEGGGFYEQYF
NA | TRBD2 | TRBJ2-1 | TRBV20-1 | TGCAGTGCTAGAGACCCCACCGGGACTAGCGGAGAAAACAGGAATGAGCAGTTCTTC | CSARDPTGTSGENRNEQFF
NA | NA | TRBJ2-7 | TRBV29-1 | TGCAGCGTTTCTGGCCCCTCGAGCTACGAGCAGTACTTC | CSVSGPSSYEQYF
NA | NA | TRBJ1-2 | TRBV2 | TGTGCCAGCAGGGAACATAGACCCCCGTATGGCTACACCTTC | CASREHRPPYGYTF
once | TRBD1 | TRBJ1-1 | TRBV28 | TGTGCCAGCATCCCGGGACAGGGGCATCCCATGAACACTGAAGCTTTCTTT | CASIPGQGHPMNTEAFF
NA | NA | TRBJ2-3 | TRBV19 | TGTGCCAGTAGTATAGCACTAGCTACAGATACGCAGTATTTT | CASSIALATDTQYF
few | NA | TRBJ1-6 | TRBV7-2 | TGTGCCAGCAGCTTGGGAGATTATAATTCACCCCTCCACTTT | CASSLGDYNSPLHF
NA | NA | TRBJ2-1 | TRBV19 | TGTGCCAGTAGTATCCTTACTACGAGCTCCTACAATGAGCAGTTCTTC | CASSILTTSSYNEQFF
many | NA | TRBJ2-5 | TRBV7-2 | TGTGCCAGCAGCTTAGCGGCGGGACCGCCCCAAGAGACCCAGTACTTC | CASSLAAGPPQETQYF
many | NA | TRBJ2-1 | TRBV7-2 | TGTGCCAGCAGCCTCTCGGACAATGAGCAGTTCTTC | CASSLSDNEQFF
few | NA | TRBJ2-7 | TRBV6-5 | TGTGCCAGCCACGTCGACAGAGCCTACGAGCAGTACTTC | CASHVDRAYEQYF
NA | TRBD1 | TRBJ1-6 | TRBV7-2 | TGTGCCAGCAGCCCCCGACAGGGGGCAGTTTCACCCCTCCACTTT | CASSPRQGAVSPLHF
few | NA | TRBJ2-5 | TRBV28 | TGTGCCAGCAGTCCCCTGCCTCACTTCCAAGAGACCCAGTACTTC | CASSPLPHFQETQYF
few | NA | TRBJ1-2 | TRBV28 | TGTGCCAGCAGTTTAAGGCAGGGCGTCTATGGCTACACCTTC | CASSLRQGVYGYTF
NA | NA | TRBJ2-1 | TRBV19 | TGTGCCAGTAGTATAGACCGCGGGCCACGCGATGAGCAGTTCTTC | CASSIDRGPRDEQFF
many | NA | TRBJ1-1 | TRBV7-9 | TGTGCCAGCAGCCCGGCAGGGTGGAACACTGAAGCTTTCTTT | CASSPAGWNTEAFF
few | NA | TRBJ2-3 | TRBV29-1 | TGCAGCGTTGAAGGGTCGTCTAGCACAGATACGCAGTATTTT | CSVEGSSSTDTQYF
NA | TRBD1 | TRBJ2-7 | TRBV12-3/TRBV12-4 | TGTGCCAGCAGGCCGACAGGGGACGGCTACGAGCAGTACTTC | CASRPTGDGYEQYF
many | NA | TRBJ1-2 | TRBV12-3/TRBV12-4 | TGTGCCAGCAGTTTAGATAACCTCGGCAGGCCTTATGGCTACACCTTC | CASSLDNLGRPYGYTF
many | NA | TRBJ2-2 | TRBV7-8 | TGTGCCAGCAGCTTAACGGCACTGGCGGGTCTCGGGGAGCTGTTTTTT | CASSLTALAGLGELFF
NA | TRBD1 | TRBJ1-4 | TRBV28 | TGTGCCAGCAGTTTATCCGGGACAGGGGACGAAAAACTGTTTTTT | CASSLSGTGDEKLFF
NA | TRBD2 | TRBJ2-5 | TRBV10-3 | TGTGCCATCAGTGACCCGGGACTAGCGGCGGCGGAGACCCAGTACTTC | CAISDPGLAAAETQYF
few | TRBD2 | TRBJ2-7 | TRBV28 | TGTGCCAGCAGTTTGACCGGGGGGGCTGGTGAGCAGTACTTC | CASSLTGGAGEQYF
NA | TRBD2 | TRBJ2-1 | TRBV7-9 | TGTGCCAGCAGCTTTTCCAGCGGGGGGGGATACAATGAGCAGTTCTTC | CASSFSSGGGYNEQFF
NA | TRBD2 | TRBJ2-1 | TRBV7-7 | TGTGCTAGCAGCTTAGGGACTAGCAGCAATGAGCAGTTCTTC | CASSLGTSSNEQFF
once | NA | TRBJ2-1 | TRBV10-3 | TGTGCCATCAGTGAGCGGTCAGATGAGCAGTTCTTC | CAISERSDEQFF
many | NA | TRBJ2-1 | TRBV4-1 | TGCGCCAGCAGCCAGGAAGCAACCGTCCCCACTGAGCAGTTCTTC | CASSQEATVPTEQFF
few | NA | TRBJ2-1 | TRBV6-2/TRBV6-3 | TGTGCCAGCAAAGGGATAACGAGCTCCTACAATGAGCAGTTCTTC | CASKGITSSYNEQFF
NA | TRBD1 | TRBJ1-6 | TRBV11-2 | TGTGCCAGCAGCTTAGGCCCAGGGGGCTATTCACCCCTCCACTTT | CASSLGPGGYSPLHF
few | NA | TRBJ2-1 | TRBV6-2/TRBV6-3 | TGTGCCAGCAGTGCCCCTGACCCAGTCAATGAGCAGTTCTTC | CASSAPDPVNEQFF
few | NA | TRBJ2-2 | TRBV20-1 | TGCAGTGCTAGAGTTAGCGGATGGGACACCGGGGAGCTGTTTTTT | CSARVSGWDTGELFF
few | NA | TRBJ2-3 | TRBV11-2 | TGTGCCAGCAGCTTAGATGGCGCCGGCGGGGATACGCAGTATTTT | CASSLDGAGGDTQYF
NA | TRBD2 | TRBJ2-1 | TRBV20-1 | TGCAGTGCTAGAAGGACTAGTGGGCGGAATGAGCAGTTCTTC | CSARRTSGRNEQFF
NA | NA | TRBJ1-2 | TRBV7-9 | TGTGCCAGCAGCTTAGTGAGGATAGGCTATGGCTACACCTTC | CASSLVRIGYGYTF
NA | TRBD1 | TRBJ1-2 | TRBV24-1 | TGTGCCACCAGTGATCAGGACAGGGGGCTTGGCTACACCTTC | CATSDQDRGLGYTF